Below, 4 T cell receptor beta chains from the same sample are listed, as sequenced in a study of CD8 T cells in ankylosing spondylitis. Regarding the study as a whole: It appeared that ankylosing spondylitis blood was characterized by a TCR beta motif of fewer than 10 highly homologous variants.

These receptors have no known antigen. TCRdb used MiXCR to reprocess the 5' RACE reads, holding one entry per CDR3 protein. The sample consists of about 510,000 distinct CDR3 sequences, approximately 5% of them appearing once. Source material: blood, either unsorted or a sorted T cell fraction (not recorded which). These receptors all come from a male donor with ankylosing spondylitis.

This clonotype was picked up many times. In DNA form, the CDR3 reads TGTGCCAGCAGCCCAAGACAGGGGACGTATTCACCCCTCCACTTT. This gives the protein CASSPRQGTYSPLHF. This chain links TRBV7-2 with TRBJ1-6; 8 bases are shared with TRBD1. V was pared by 5 bases and J by 8 bases, with 8 bases of the junction left unmatched. CDR3 size: 15 residues. Looked up from germline, CDR1 is SGHTA and CDR2 is FQGNSA.

This clonotype was counted at least ten times. This chain links TRBV7-2 with TRBJ2-1; tentatively, D is TRBD2 (5 bases). The ends were cut back, 3 bases at V and 7 bases at J, with 16 bases in the middle. The V gene's germline CDR1 is SGHTA and CDR2 FQGNSA. The CDR3 totals 15 residues. CDR3 DNA sequence: TGTGCCAGCAGCTTGAGGGCCCTCTGGGAAAATGAGCAGTTCTTC. Translated, it gives CASSLRALWENEQFF.

This clonotype was found many times. DNA for the CDR3: TGTGCCAGCAGCTTAATGAGCGGGGACTACAATGAGCAGTTCTTC. Amino acid sequence: CASSLMSGDYNEQFF. The rearrangement uses TRBV7-9 and TRBJ2-1; 7 nucleotides agree with TRBD2. Looked up from germline, CDR1 is SEHNR and CDR2 is FQNEAQ (reference sequence). The CDR3 has 15 residues. The V and J ends lost 2 bases and 3 bases, in that order; junction bases with no gene match: 4.

There are many counts of this clonotype. The chain links TRBV5-1 to TRBJ2-3, with no clear D. V was cut by 0 bases and J by 2 bases, with 19 bases left in between. Germline CDR1 is SGHRS and CDR2 is YFSETQ. The CDR3 sequence is 18 residues long. CDR3 DNA: TGCGCCAGCAGCTTGGGGCAAGGGTACCCGTTAGTCACAGATACGCAGTATTTT. Protein sequence: CASSLGQGYPLVTDTQYF.